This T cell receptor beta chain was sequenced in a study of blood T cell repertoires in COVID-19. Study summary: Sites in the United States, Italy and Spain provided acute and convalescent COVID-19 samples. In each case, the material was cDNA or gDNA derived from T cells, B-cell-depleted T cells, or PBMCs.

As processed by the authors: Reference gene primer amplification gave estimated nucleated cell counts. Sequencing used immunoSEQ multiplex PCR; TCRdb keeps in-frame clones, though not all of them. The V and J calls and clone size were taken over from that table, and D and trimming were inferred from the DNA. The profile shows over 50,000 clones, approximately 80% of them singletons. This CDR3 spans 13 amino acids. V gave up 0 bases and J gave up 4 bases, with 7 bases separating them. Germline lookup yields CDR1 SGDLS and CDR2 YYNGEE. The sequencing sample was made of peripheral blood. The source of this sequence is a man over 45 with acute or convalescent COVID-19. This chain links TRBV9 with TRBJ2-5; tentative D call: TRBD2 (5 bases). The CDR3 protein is CASSVGGRETQYF. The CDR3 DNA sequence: TGTGCCAGCAGCGTAGGAGGGAGAGAGACCCAGTACTTC. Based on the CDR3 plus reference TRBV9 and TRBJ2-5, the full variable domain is DSGVTQTPKHLITATGQRVTLRCSPRSGDLSVYWYQQSLDQGLQFLIQYYNGEERAKGNILERFSAQQFPDLHSELNLSSLELGDSALYFCASSVGGRETQYFGPGTRLLVL.